Listed below are T cell receptor beta chains from one sample, sequenced in a study of blood T cell repertoires in COVID-19. The repertoire was sequenced with immunoSEQ multiplex PCR; TCRdb's copy has only in-frame clones and lacks some. The data show some 130,000 clones, roughly four fifths seen once. Sequenced: peripheral blood. These receptors all come from a man of 80 years or more with acute or convalescent COVID-19. Both conserved end residues are part of each CDR3. D genes are given only for firm matches. Expanded clones are given a class, and other clones once, few, many or no size at all.

.	TRBV3-1/TRBV3-2	.	TRBJ1-6	CASSPGFYNSPLHF	TGTGCCAGCAGCCCGGGATTCTATAATTCACCCCTCCACTTT
.	TRBV30	TRBD2	TRBJ2-4	CAWSDPSATSGGLQNIQYF	TGTGCCTGGAGTGACCCTAGCGCGACTAGCGGGGGCCTCCAAAACATTCAGTACTTC
.	TRBV3-1/TRBV3-2	TRBD1	TRBJ1-1	CASGPTGSTEAFF	TGTGCCAGCGGACCGACAGGGTCGACTGAAGCTTTCTTT
once	TRBV18	TRBD1	TRBJ1-5	CASSPNRGFGNQPQHF	TGTGCCAGCTCACCAAACAGGGGGTTTGGCAATCAGCCCCAGCATTTT
few	TRBV7-8	TRBD1	TRBJ2-5	CASRTGHGETQYF	TGTGCCAGCAGGACAGGGCACGGAGAGACCCAGTACTTC
once	TRBV28	.	TRBJ1-5	CASSFGGARFNQPQHF	TGTGCCAGCAGTTTCGGGGGGGCTCGTTTCAATCAGCCCCAGCATTTT
.	TRBV10-3	.	TRBJ2-7	CAISQRGQSSYEQYF	TGTGCCATCAGTCAAAGAGGACAGAGCTCCTACGAGCAGTACTTC
.	TRBV7-2	.	TRBJ2-5	CASSLGGEPQETQYF	TGTGCCAGCAGCTTAGGCGGAGAACCCCAAGAGACCCAGTACTTC
.	TRBV18	TRBD1	TRBJ2-3	CASSPPGQRFTDTQYF	TGTGCCAGCTCACCCCCGGGACAGCGGTTCACAGATACGCAGTATTTT
.	TRBV2	.	TRBJ1-5	CASSFTISNQPQHF	TGTGCCAGCAGTTTTACAATTAGCAATCAGCCCCAGCATTTT
once	TRBV11-2	.	TRBJ2-5	CASSFTQRETQYF	TGTGCCAGCAGCTTTACTCAACGGGAGACCCAGTACTTC
.	TRBV6-2/TRBV6-3	.	TRBJ1-2	CASRYPDYGYTF	TGTGCCAGCAGATACCCGGACTATGGCTACACCTTC
.	TRBV2	TRBD1	TRBJ1-3	CASSWTGVSGNTIYF	TGTGCCAGCAGCTGGACAGGTGTCTCTGGAAACACCATATATTTT